These 18 T cell receptor beta chains share one sample of origin, sequenced in a study of CD8 T cells in Susac syndrome. The RNA, about 0.5 to 1 ug, was put through reverse transcription using random hexamers. One entry per CDR3 protein results from TCRdb running MiXCR on the immunoSEQ multiplex PCR reads. The sample shows over a thousand distinct CDR3 sequences, 55% to 80% of them seen only once. The definition of memory subsets for TEMRA sorting was based on CD27 and CD45RA staining. Material for sequencing was CD8+ TEMRA cells from PBMCs. Stated subset: FACS-sorted terminally differentiated effector memory CD8+ T cells re-expressing CD45RA (CD8+ TEMRA). The receptors were gathered from a human donor with Susac syndrome.

The J gene is TRBJ1-5, the V gene TRBV4-1; no firm D call. Germline-derived CDR1 and CDR2 are MGHRA and YSYEKL. V shed 0 bases and J shed 3 bases, with 9 bases lying between them. The CDR3 contains 15 residues. The CDR3 reads CASSQDEHDNQPQHF. CDR3 coding DNA: TGCGCCAGCAGCCAAGATGAACACGACAATCAGCCCCAGCATTTT.

This chain uses TRBV14 with TRBJ2-1; 11 positions match TRBD2. The CDR3 loop spans 17 amino acids. Trimming at V came to 1 base and at J to 7 bases, leaving 9 bases not matched to a gene. Germline V CDR1 and CDR2: SGHDN, FVKESK. The DNA for the CDR3 is TGTGCCAGCAGCCAAGGGGAACTAGCGGGGGTCGGGAATGAGCAGTTCTTC. Translation gives CASSQGELAGVGNEQFF.

The chain carries TRBV4-3 and TRBJ1-1; no clear D. Germline V CDR1 and CDR2: LGHNA, YSLEER. With 3 bases removed from V and 3 bases from J, the gap between germline ends came to 17 bases. This CDR3 spans 16 amino acids. CDR3 nucleotide sequence: TGCGCCAGCAGCCATCTTCTTGGGGATGCTTACACTGAAGCTTTCTTT. This codes for CASSHLLGDAYTEAFF.

The chain employs TRBV14 and TRBJ2-7, with 15 bases identical to TRBD2. CDR3 length equals 17 residues. V shed 11 bases, J shed 1 base, and the junction held 12 bases outside the gene matches. Germline V gene sequence: CDR1 SGHDN, CDR2 FVKESK. The CDR3, as DNA: TGTGCCCGCCGCCAAGGGGGACTAGCGGGGGGATCCTACGAGCAGTACTTC. This gives the protein CARRQGGLAGGSYEQYF.

This chain connects TRBV7-3 to TRBJ2-2; 9 bases line up with TRBD2. The V gene end was trimmed by 5 bases and the J gene end by 13 bases; junction bases not matched to a gene: 17. Germline assignment: CDR1 SGHTA and CDR2 FQGTGA. The CDR3 covers 16 residues. The CDR3 nucleotides are TGTGCCAGCAGCAGACTAGCGGCGACGAACGCCCTCGTGCTGTTTTTT. Protein sequence: CASSRLAATNALVLFF. The variable domain in full, completed from reference TRBV7-3 and TRBJ2-2, reads GAGVSQTPSNKVTEKGKYVELRCDPISGHTALYWYRQSLGQGPEFLIYFQGTGAADDSGLPNDRFFAVRPEGSVSTLKIQRTERGDSAVYLCASSRLAATNALVLFFGEGSRLTVL.

The rearrangement links TRBV5-6 to TRBJ2-7; D may be TRBD1 (6 bases). The CDR3 extends over 13 amino acids. The germline CDR1 and CDR2 sequences are SGHDT and YYEEEE. Trimming shortened V by 2 bases and J by 5 bases, and 11 bases separated the two germline ends. The chain's CDR3 is CASSFYRDHEQYF. CDR3 nucleotide sequence: TGTGCCAGCAGCTTCTACAGGGACCACGAGCAGTACTTC.

This clonotype was counted a few times. CDR3 nucleotide sequence: TGTGCCAGCAGGGACCCACTGGACAAAAACTACGAGCAGTACTTC. Residues: CASRDPLDKNYEQYF. V and J are TRBV2 and TRBJ2-7; possibly TRBD1 for D (5 bases). There are 15 residues in the CDR3. The germline V and J ends were trimmed by 6 bases and 3 bases, with 18 bases remaining between them. Germline V lookup: CDR1 SNHLY, CDR2 FYNNEI.

The count of this clonotype is one. The gene calls are TRBV6-1 and TRBJ2-4; D is possibly TRBD1 or TRBD2 (6 bases each). Germline V CDR1 and CDR2: MNHNS, SASEGT. V lost 6 bases and J 4 bases, leaving 19 bases between the germline ends. CDR3 length: 16 residues. The CDR3 DNA reads as TGTGCCAGCAGACCCCGGGGGCACGAAACAAAAAACATTCAGTACTTC. Its protein product is CASRPRGHETKNIQYF.

On this clonotype: Relative to the germline gene, one junction end is altered; a read error may explain this. The genes are TRBV7-3 and TRBJ2-2; 9 bases are shared with TRBD2. The length of the CDR3 is 16 residues. The germline V gene has CDR1 SGHTA and CDR2 FQGTGA. The CDR3 is CPSSRLAATNTGELVF. CDR3 sequence (DNA): TGTCCCAGCAGCAGACTAGCGGCGACGAACACCGGGGAGCTGGTTTTT.

Only one count was recorded for this clonotype. Just one base apart from a much larger clone, this may be a read error. The rearrangement joins TRBV6-2 or TRBV6-3 to TRBJ2-3; either TRBD1 or TRBD2 may supply D (6 bases each). CDR1 is MNHEY and CDR2 is SVGEGT in the germline V gene. The CDR3 has 15 amino acids. Trimming removed 1 base from V and 5 bases from J, with 13 bases in between. The CDR3 reads CASSYWGAGIDTQYF. In DNA, the CDR3 is TGTGCCAGCAGTTACTGGGGGGCCGGAATAGATACGCAGTATTTT.

This clonotype is judged large. J is TRBJ2-2 and V is TRBV9, with a possible D match to TRBD1 (5 bases). The V gene's germline CDR1 is SGDLS and CDR2 YYNGEE. The CDR3 totals 14 residues. Trimming stripped 0 bases from V and 4 bases from J, with 7 bases between. This CDR3 reads CASSVGTTTGELFF. The CDR3 bases are TGTGCCAGCAGCGTAGGGACAACCACCGGGGAGCTGTTTTTT.

The rearrangement links TRBV20-1 to TRBJ1-6, with 8 bases aligning to TRBD1. The V and J ends lost 6 bases and 5 bases, in that order; junction bases with no gene match: 3. Germline assignment: CDR1 DFQATT and CDR2 SNEGSKA (reference sequence). The CDR3 is 13 amino acids. CDR3 residues: CSATTGDNSPLHF. In DNA, the CDR3 is TGCAGTGCCACGACAGGGGATAATTCACCCCTCCACTTT.

This clonotype was found once. The V gene is TRBV24-1, the J gene TRBJ1-2, with D unclear. The ends were cut back, 6 bases at V and 4 bases at J, with 23 bases in the middle. This CDR3 is 17 amino acids long. CDR1 and CDR2 (germline): KGHDR, SFDVKD. This CDR3 reads CATSQLSSSRNTYGYTF. CDR3 DNA: TGTGCCACCAGTCAATTAAGTAGTTCCAGAAATACCTATGGCTACACCTTC.

This clonotype is labeled large. The V and J genes are TRBV11-2 and TRBJ2-1; the match to TRBD2 covers 9 bases. CDR3 length: 15 amino acids. J was trimmed by 7 bases and V by 3 bases; bases with no gene match: 7. Germline V gene sequence: CDR1 SGHAT, CDR2 FQNNGV. CDR3 sequence reads: CASSFLAGVGNEQFF. The CDR3 DNA sequence: TGTGCCAGCAGCTTCTTAGCGGGGGTCGGGAATGAGCAGTTCTTC.

This clonotype is labeled large. The chain couples TRBV7-9 to TRBJ2-7; TRBD2 might be the D (6 bases). In germline, CDR1 is SEHNR, CDR2 FQNEAQ (reference sequence). The germline V and J ends were trimmed by 2 bases and 3 bases, with 20 bases remaining between them. The CDR3 covers 17 residues. The DNA of the CDR3 is TGTGCCAGCAGCTTAAGACGGCCCCGGGACGGGGGCTACGAGCAGTACTTC. As protein: CASSLRRPRDGGYEQYF.

Note on this clonotype: The junction and the germline gene differ at one end; a read error may be behind it. The V gene is TRBV3-1, the J gene TRBJ2-7; D perhaps matches TRBD1 (5 bases). Germline CDR1 reads LGHDT; CDR2 reads YNNKEL (reference sequence). The CDR3 loop spans 13 amino acids. Here the CDR3 DNA reads TGCGCCAGCAGCCAGGAGAACAGGCGCGAGCAGTACTTC. Translation: CASSQENRREQYF.

Relative to its sample, this clonotype is large (0.1 to 1%). V usage is TRBV7-9 and J usage is TRBJ2-7, with 8 bases lining up with TRBD1. The V and J ends lost 1 base and 2 bases, in that order; junction bases with no gene match: 7. The length of the CDR3 is 16 residues. CDR1 is SEHNR and CDR2 is FQNEAQ in the germline V gene (reference sequence). In DNA form, the CDR3 reads TGTGCCAGCAGCTTAGAGGGGAGCAGGGGGCCCTACGAGCAGTACTTC. Translating it yields CASSLEGSRGPYEQYF.

J is TRBJ1-2 and V is TRBV3-1, with D perhaps TRBD1 (5 bases). This CDR3 contains 16 residues. Trimming pared 4 bases from V and 7 bases from J, leaving 22 bases between. Germline lookup yields CDR1 LGHDT and CDR2 YNNKEL (reference sequence). CDR3 protein: CASSLDFGGHGVGYTF. The CDR3 bases are TGTGCCAGCAGCCTAGATTTCGGGGGTCATGGGGTTGGCTACACCTTC.